The 12 T cell receptor beta chains in this list originate from one sample, sequenced in a study of spatial heterogeneity in lung cancer. Study results and limitations: Tumoral mutation counts were tracked by counts of expanded intratumoral alpha and beta TCRs.

These receptors are not linked to any known antigen. From the 5' RACE reads, TCRdb called clonotypes with MiXCR, one entry per CDR3 protein. The sample holds 10,000 or so distinct CDR3 sequences, 8% to 10% seen once. Time point reported: sample taken at primary tumor resection. Sequencing used lung tumor tissue, obtained at surgery. Every receptor here comes from a female donor with early-stage non-small cell lung cancer.

The chain recombines TRBV5-1 with TRBJ1-4, with D unclear. The CDR3 is 17 amino acids. The germline V and J ends were trimmed by 0 bases and 6 bases, with 18 bases remaining between them. Germline values: CDR1 SGHRS, CDR2 YFSETQ. The DNA of the CDR3 is TGCGCCAGCAGCTTGGATCCTATCCAGGCCGTGGATGAAAAACTGTTTTTT. Translating it yields CASSLDPIQAVDEKLFF.

This clonotype was found many times. V usage is TRBV28 and J usage is TRBJ1-1; D call uncertain. Trimming stripped 5 bases from V and 3 bases from J, with 10 bases between. Germline V gene data show CDR1 as MDHEN and CDR2 as SYDVKM. CDR3 length: 13 amino acids. DNA for the CDR3: TGTGCCAGCAGTAGGTGGGCCGACACTGAAGCTTTCTTT. Translated: CASSRWADTEAFF. The variable domain in full, with the rest retrieved from reference TRBV28 and TRBJ1-1, is DVKVTQSSRYLVKRTGEKVFLECVQDMDHENMFWYRQDPGLGLRLIYFSYDVKMKEKGDIPEGYSVSREKKERFSLILESASTNQTSMYLCASSRWADTEAFFGQGTRLTVV.

This clonotype is labeled as medium-sized (0.01 to 0.1%). V usage is TRBV18 and J usage is TRBJ2-1; D is ambiguous. The ends were cut back, 2 bases at V and 7 bases at J, with 6 bases in the middle. Germline V gene lookup returns CDR1 KGHSH and CDR2 LQKENI. There are 12 residues in the CDR3. The CDR3 DNA is TGTGCCAGCTCACCAATCAGGAATGAGCAGTTCTTC. Amino acids: CASSPIRNEQFF. Supplemented by reference TRBV18 and TRBJ2-1, the full variable domain reads NAGVMQNPRHLVRRRGQEARLRCSPMKGHSHVYWYRQLPEEGLKFMVYLQKENIIDESGMPKERFSAEFPKEGPSILRIQQVVRGDSAAYFCASSPIRNEQFFGPGTRLTVL.

This clonotype has only a few counts. The V gene is TRBV28, the J gene TRBJ1-4; 10 positions match TRBD1. The ends lost 0 bases at V and 7 bases at J; junction bases unmatched: 2. From germline, CDR1 is MDHEN and CDR2 SYDVKM. The CDR3 totals 15 residues. DNA of the CDR3: TGTGCCAGCAGTTTATGGCGGGACAGGGGTGAAAAACTGTTTTTT. Translating it yields CASSLWRDRGEKLFF.

In this sample, this clonotype turned up many times. This rearrangement joins TRBV20-1 to TRBJ1-6, with D unresolved. CDR1 is DFQATT, CDR2 SNEGSKA, per germline (reference sequence). Trimming took 2 bases from V and 8 from J, leaving 16 bases between them. The CDR3 runs to 15 residues. CDR3 residues: CSARPGSDLDSPLHF. The CDR3 nucleotides read TGCAGTGCTAGACCGGGATCCGACTTGGATTCACCCCTCCACTTT.

In this sample, this clonotype is medium-sized. The genes are TRBV11-2 and TRBJ2-5; D is undetermined. Trimming cost V 5 bases and J 5 bases, with 15 bases left between them. Germline assignment: CDR1 SGHAT and CDR2 FQNNGV. The CDR3 spans 14 residues. Here the CDR3 reads CASSPARHWETQYF. CDR3 sequence (DNA): TGTGCCAGCAGCCCTGCCAGGCACTGGGAGACCCAGTACTTC.

In its sample, this clonotype was seen a few times. V usage is TRBV4-2 and J usage is TRBJ2-3, with D maybe TRBD2 (5 bases). There are 14 residues in the CDR3. Germline values: CDR1 LGHNA, CDR2 YNFKEQ. V was shortened by 4 bases and J by 4 bases, with 12 bases between the two germline ends. The CDR3 DNA is TGTGCCAGCAGCCCGTCGACGGGGTCAGATACGCAGTATTTT. It translates to CASSPSTGSDTQYF.

By frequency in the sample, this clonotype is medium-sized. In nucleotides, the CDR3 is TGCAGTGCTAGCTCTGGCGATGCCTGGTACGAGCAGTACTTC. It codes for CSASSGDAWYEQYF. The rearrangement uses TRBV20-1 and TRBJ2-7; D not resolved. The germline V and J ends were trimmed by 3 bases and 4 bases, with 16 bases remaining between them. The CDR3 has 14 amino acids. CDR1 DFQATT and CDR2 SNEGSKA come from the germline V gene (reference sequence).

This clonotype was counted only a few times. At one of its ends the junction is not consistent with the germline gene, which may arise from a read error. The chain has TRBV10-3 and TRBJ2-2; D is ambiguous. CDR3 size: 15 residues. CDR1 ENHRY and CDR2 SYGVKD come from the germline V gene. CDR3 coding DNA: TGTGCCTTCAGTGAGAAGGACGGGAACACCGGGGAGCTGTTTTTT. Encoded protein: CAFSEKDGNTGELFF.

The V call is TRBV4-3, the J call TRBJ2-3, with a tentative D call TRBD2 (6 bases). The ends were cut back, 4 bases at V and 3 bases at J, with 20 bases in the middle. The CDR3 sequence is 17 residues long. Per the germline V gene, CDR1 is LGHNA and CDR2 is YSLEER. The CDR3 sequence is CASSPSAGSSLTDTQYF. In nucleotides, the CDR3 is TGCGCCAGCAGCCCCAGTGCGGGGTCTAGCTTGACAGATACGCAGTATTTT.

This clonotype showed up just once. This sequence joins TRBV18 and TRBJ2-7, with D uncertain. The germline V and J ends were trimmed by 6 bases and 4 bases, with 13 bases remaining between them. This CDR3 has 13 amino acids. CDR1 is KGHSH, CDR2 LQKENI, per germline. The CDR3 nucleotides read TGTGCCAGCTCCGAGATATTGGGGTACGAGCAGTACTTC. Amino acids: CASSEILGYEQYF.

In its sample, this clonotype is medium-sized. This sequence joins TRBV28 and TRBJ1-2; no definite D call. The CDR3 contains 16 residues. V lost 6 bases, J lost 0 bases, and 17 bases lay in between. Germline V gene sequence: CDR1 MDHEN, CDR2 SYDVKM. The CDR3 DNA follows: TGTGCCAGCAGCCCCTCAACAGTTACTTCTAACTATGGCTACACCTTC. This codes for CASSPSTVTSNYGYTF.